These 14 T cell receptor beta chains were all obtained from the same sample, sequenced in a study of molecular identifiers for immune sequencing clone quantification (dated by TCRdb to between 2017 and 2018). The library was generated by PCR. Sequenced on an Illumina HiSeq 4000. TCRdb redid the processing of the public reads, applying fastp at Q25 and MiXCR, and retained in-frame beta chains. Here each entry gathers all rows of one CDR3 protein and keeps the most common genes and DNA. The sample table shows under 85,000 distinct CDR3 sequences, and about 17% are seen once. Clones ranked in the top ten supply 1.3% to 1.5% of the sample. The sequenced sample consisted of naive CD8+ T cells from blood, with Jurkat cell RNA spiked in. What this sample's cell subset or site label stands for: FACS-sorted CD8+CD4-CCR7+CD45RA+ naive T cells. All receptors come from a human donor in good health. Some libraries in this study had Jurkat cell RNA spiked in.

This clonotype has a handful of counts. The V and J genes are TRBV11-2 and TRBJ1-1, with no clear D. CDR3 length: 13 amino acids. V dropped 8 bases and J dropped 4 bases, with 14 bases sitting between them. CDR1 is SGHAT, CDR2 FQNNGV, per germline. CDR3: CASRGGVGTEAFF. CDR3 coding DNA: TGTGCCAGCCGGGGTGGGGTCGGCACTGAAGCTTTCTTT.

This clonotype was recorded at least ten times. The CDR3 spells CASSWGTGGNEKLFF. DNA of the CDR3: TGCGCCAGCAGCTGGGGGACAGGGGGTAATGAAAAACTGTTTTTT. This chain joins TRBV5-1 and TRBJ1-4, with 11 bases identical to TRBD1. This CDR3 is 15 amino acids long. V lost 3 bases and J lost 4; bases outside the gene matches: 2. The germline V gene encodes CDR1 SGHRS and CDR2 YFSETQ.

In this sample, this clonotype turned up many times. This chain joins TRBV19 and TRBJ1-1, with unresolved D. The CDR3 consists of 13 residues. V shed 1 base and J shed 5 bases, with 8 bases lying between them. Germline CDR1 and CDR2: LNHDA and SQIVND (reference sequence). CDR3 loop: CASSIGTGTEAFF. DNA for the CDR3: TGTGCCAGTAGTATAGGGACCGGGACTGAAGCTTTCTTT.

This clonotype was counted many times. The chain recombines TRBV9 with TRBJ2-3; 7 positions agree with TRBD2. This CDR3 region has 18 residues. Germline CDR1 SGDLS, CDR2 YYNGEE. The junction had 11 bases not matched to a gene; V was cut back by 0 bases and J by 1 base. The CDR3 region is CASSVDGGSLFGTDTQYF. CDR3 nucleotide sequence: TGTGCCAGCAGCGTAGATGGCGGGAGTCTATTTGGCACAGATACGCAGTATTTT.

This clonotype has ten or more counts. This chain links TRBV6-5 with TRBJ1-1, with D uncertain. With 5 bases removed from V and 4 bases from J, the gap between germline ends came to 11 bases. CDR1 is MNHEY and CDR2 is SVGAGI in the germline V gene. This CDR3 has 13 residues. CDR3 loop: CASSQFVFTEAFF. The CDR3 bases are TGTGCCAGCAGTCAATTCGTGTTCACTGAAGCTTTCTTT.

In regard to this clonotype: Given the absence of the conserved phenylalanine or tryptophan at the CDR3 end, a read error is likely. The chain has TRBV4-1 and TRBJ2-7; maybe TRBD1 (6 bases). V lost 0 bases to trimming and J lost 0 bases, with 12 bases between them. In germline, CDR1 is MGHRA, CDR2 YSYEKL. The CDR3 loop spans 16 amino acids. The CDR3 spells CASSQDDRTYSYEQYS. The CDR3 nucleotides read TGCGCCAGCAGCCAAGACGACAGGACATACTCCTACGAGCAGTACTCC.

The chain has TRBV5-3 and TRBJ2-5; possibly TRBD1 or TRBD2 for D (6 bases each). TRBV5-3 is flagged as an ORF with uncertain function. CDR3 length: 13 residues. The V and J ends lost 9 bases and 2 bases respectively, with 14 bases between them. CDR3 in amino acids: CATPGAAQETQYF. The CDR3 DNA is TGTGCCACCCCGGGGGCGGCTCAAGAGACCCAGTACTTC.

Of note for this clonotype: One junction end does not reproduce the germline sequence, and a read error may be involved. This chain connects TRBV20-1 to TRBJ1-2; 9 bases line up with TRBD1. This CDR3 spans 15 amino acids. Germline lookup yields CDR1 DFQATT and CDR2 SNEGSKA (reference sequence). CDR3 in DNA: TGCGGTGCTAGAGATCTGGGACAGGGAAGCAATGGCTACACCTTC. As protein: CGARDLGQGSNGYTF.

On this clonotype: It may be a read error: a sequence one base away is much more abundant. The rearrangement links TRBV9 to TRBJ2-3; 12 bases line up with TRBD2. This CDR3 comprises 15 residues. CDR1 and CDR2 (germline): SGDLS, YYNGEE. Here the CDR3 DNA reads TGTGCCAGCAGCGCGACTAGCGGGAGTGCAGATACGCGGTGTTTT. Translated: CASSATSGSADTRCF.

A remark on this clonotype: This could be a read error, since a much larger clone is one nucleotide away. This chain links TRBV20-1 with TRBJ2-5; TRBD2 matches 10 bases. The V and J ends lost 0 bases and 7 bases, in that order; junction bases with no gene match: 11. Germline CDR1 DFQATT, CDR2 SNEGSKA (reference sequence). This CDR3 region has 16 residues. CDR3 protein: CSARDFSGRLEGTQYF. DNA for the CDR3: TGCAGTGCTAGAGACTTTAGCGGGAGGTTGGAAGGGACCCAGTACTTC.

This clonotype has at least ten counts. The V call is TRBV4-1, the J call TRBJ1-1; no definite D call. This CDR3 comprises 13 residues. The V end was cut by 1 base, the J end by 4 bases, with 7 bases between. Germline CDR1 reads MGHRA; CDR2 reads YSYEKL. CDR3 DNA sequence: TGCGCCAGCAGCCAAGGAAGGAGCACTGAAGCTTTCTTT. It encodes CASSQGRSTEAFF.

The gene calls are TRBV7-9 and TRBJ2-7, with 10 bases lining up with TRBD2. J gave up 6 bases and V 2 bases, and 7 bases lay outside the gene matches. Per the germline V gene, CDR1 is SEHNR and CDR2 is FQNEAQ (reference sequence). The CDR3 has 15 residues. CDR3: CASSLLSGRMGEQYF. The CDR3 coding sequence is TGTGCCAGCAGCTTACTTAGCGGGAGGATGGGCGAGCAGTACTTC.

This clonotype was observed a few times. The V gene is TRBV29-1, the J gene TRBJ1-2; the match to TRBD1 covers 7 bases. The CDR3 loop spans 13 amino acids. V shed 5 bases, J shed 5 bases, and the junction held 8 bases outside the gene matches. Germline lookup yields CDR1 SQVTM and CDR2 ANQGSEA. CDR3 nucleotide sequence: TGCAGCGTTCACTCAATACAGGGGTATGGCTACACCTTC. Residues: CSVHSIQGYGYTF.

There are many counts of this clonotype. The gene calls are TRBV4-1 and TRBJ2-7; D is undetermined. Germline CDR1 is MGHRA and CDR2 is YSYEKL. The V gene lost 2 bases and the J gene lost 4 bases, with 15 bases spanning the gap. CDR3 length: 15 amino acids. The CDR3 coding sequence is TGCGCCAGCAGCCAAATTTATTCTGCTGCGTACGAGCAGTACTTC. It translates to CASSQIYSAAYEQYF.